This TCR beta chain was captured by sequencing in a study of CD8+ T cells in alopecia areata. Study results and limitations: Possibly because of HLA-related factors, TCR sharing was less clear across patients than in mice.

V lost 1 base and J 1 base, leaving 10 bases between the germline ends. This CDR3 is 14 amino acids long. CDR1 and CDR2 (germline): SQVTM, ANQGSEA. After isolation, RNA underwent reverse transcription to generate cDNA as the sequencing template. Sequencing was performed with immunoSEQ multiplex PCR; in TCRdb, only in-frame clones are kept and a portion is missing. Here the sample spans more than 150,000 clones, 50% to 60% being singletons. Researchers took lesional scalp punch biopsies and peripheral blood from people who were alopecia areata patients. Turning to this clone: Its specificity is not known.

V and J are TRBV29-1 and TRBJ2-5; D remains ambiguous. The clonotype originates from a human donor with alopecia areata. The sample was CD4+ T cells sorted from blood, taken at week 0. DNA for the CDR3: TGCAGCGTTGAAGGTCGGCAGTCCCAAGAGACCCAGTACTTC. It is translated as CSVEGRQSQETQYF.